Following are 13 T cell receptor beta chains from one sample sequenced in a study of blood T cell repertoires in COVID-19. Clones were read by immunoSEQ multiplex PCR, and TCRdb kept only the in-frame ones, dropping some. This sample yields some 100,000 clones, of which about 80% are seen a single time; around 29% belongs to the top ten. The source material was peripheral blood. The receptor source for this set is a man aged 65 to 79 with active or convalescent COVID-19.

Written as DNA, the CDR3 is TGTGCCACCAGCGGCCGGACAGGACTGAACACTGAAGCTTTCTTT. It is translated as CATSGRTGLNTEAFF. The chain employs TRBV15 and TRBJ1-1, with 7 bases fitting TRBD1. Per germline, CDR1 LNHNV and CDR2 YYDKDF (reference sequence). The J segment lost 0 bases and the V segment lost 5 bases, leaving 6 bases of the junction unmatched. This CDR3 region has 15 residues.

The rearrangement joins TRBV4-2 to TRBJ2-5; tentative D call: TRBD2 (6 bases). Germline CDR1 and CDR2: LGHNA and YNFKEQ. The germline V and J ends were trimmed by 0 bases and 2 bases, with 13 bases remaining between them. This CDR3 has 16 amino acids. CDR3 region: CASSQDLLGGQETQYF. The DNA of the CDR3 is TGTGCCAGCAGCCAAGACCTCCTCGGGGGTCAAGAGACCCAGTACTTC.

The chain joins TRBV24-1 to TRBJ2-3, with D uncertain. Germline V CDR1 and CDR2: KGHDR, SFDVKD. V was clipped by 3 bases and J by 0 bases, with 9 bases between them. The CDR3 totals 15 residues. The CDR3 nucleotides are TGTGCCACCAGTGATCCAAGCCCTAGCACAGATACGCAGTATTTT. Protein: CATSDPSPSTDTQYF.

CDR3 bases: TGTGCCAGCAGTTACTTGGGGGAGGTCTACGAGCAGTACTTC. This codes for CASSYLGEVYEQYF. The chain combines TRBV6-2 or TRBV6-3 with TRBJ2-7; D might be TRBD2 (6 bases). The V gene lost 1 base and the J gene lost 3 bases, with 10 bases spanning the gap. Germline CDR1 and CDR2: MNHEY and SVGEGT. The CDR3 is 14 residues long.

The V and J genes are TRBV28 and TRBJ2-2, with TRBD2 as a possible D gene (6 bases). Germline CDR1 is MDHEN and CDR2 is SYDVKM. This CDR3 is built from 17 residues. V lost 5 bases, J lost 4 bases, and 20 bases lay in between. This CDR3 is CASSSAHGSRGTGELFF. CDR3 bases: TGTGCCAGCAGTAGTGCTCACGGGTCGCGGGGCACCGGGGAGCTGTTTTTT.

CDR3 sequence: CAISGSGGTGTGGNGPYGYTF. Written as DNA, the CDR3 is TGTGCCATCAGTGGTTCCGGGGGTACCGGGACAGGGGGCAATGGCCCTTATGGCTACACCTTC. The rearrangement uses TRBV10-3 and TRBJ1-2; 12 positions agree with TRBD1. CDR1 and CDR2 (germline): ENHRY, SYGVKD. The CDR3 has 21 residues. The V segment lost 4 bases and the J segment 5 bases; nucleotides outside the gene matches: 23.

The rearrangement uses TRBV5-5 and TRBJ2-7, with a possible D match to TRBD1 (6 bases). V shed 4 bases and J shed 7 bases, with 18 bases lying between them. CDR3 length equals 14 residues. Germline-derived CDR1 and CDR2 are SGHKS and YYEKEE (reference sequence). The CDR3 protein is CASSLTEWGREQYF. The CDR3 bases are TGTGCCAGCAGCCTAACCGAGTGGGGGCGAGAGCAGTACTTC.

The CDR3: CASSRVPAPSPIGTPLHF. CDR3 bases: TGTGCCAGCTCTCGCGTACCAGCGCCCTCTCCGATCGGGACACCCCTCCACTTT. The J gene is TRBJ1-6, the V gene TRBV18; no clear D gene. Trimming left V 6 bases short and J 11 bases short, with 29 bases between. The CDR3 runs 18 residues. Germline lookup yields CDR1 KGHSH and CDR2 LQKENI.

The chain has TRBV5-1 and TRBJ2-1, with 7 bases fitting TRBD2. The germline CDR1 and CDR2 sequences are SGHRS and YFSETQ. Trimming cost V 1 base and J 15 bases; bases outside gene matches: 7. This CDR3 contains 12 residues. The CDR3 DNA sequence: TGCGCCAGCAGCTTGTCGGGAGGCCCCCCGTTCTTC. This gives the protein CASSLSGGPPFF.

The CDR3 DNA is TGTGCCAGCAGCCGGACACCTACCTTGGGCACTGAAGCTTTCTTT. Protein product: CASSRTPTLGTEAFF. The V and J genes are TRBV3-1 (or the pseudogene TRBV3-2) and TRBJ1-1; tentatively, D is TRBD1 (5 bases). Trimming left V 4 bases short and J 4 bases short, with 16 bases between. Per the germline V gene, CDR1 is LGHDT and CDR2 is YNNKEL (reference sequence). The CDR3 spans 15 residues.

The genes are TRBV5-1 and TRBJ2-5; 13 positions agree with TRBD2. J gave up 3 bases and V 5 bases, and 4 bases lay outside the gene matches. In germline, CDR1 is SGHRS, CDR2 YFSETQ. This CDR3 comprises 15 residues. The chain's CDR3 is CASRNGLAGEETQYF. The DNA for the CDR3 is TGCGCCAGCAGAAACGGACTAGCGGGAGAAGAGACCCAGTACTTC.

The chain links TRBV9 to TRBJ1-5; D remains ambiguous. This CDR3 contains 15 residues. The ends were cut back, 3 bases at V and 10 bases at J, with 20 bases in the middle. CDR1 and CDR2 (germline): SGDLS, YYNGEE. CDR3 sequence reads: CASSADHTSAIPQHF. In DNA, the CDR3 is TGTGCCAGCAGCGCCGATCATACATCAGCGATTCCCCAGCATTTT.

This clone occurred once. The rearrangement links TRBV6-6 to TRBJ2-2; no definite D call. The ends were cut back, 10 bases at V and 3 bases at J, with 9 bases in the middle. This CDR3 is 12 amino acids long. Per the germline V gene, CDR1 is MNHNY and CDR2 is SVGAGI (reference sequence). The CDR3 nucleotides are TGTGCCACCCTCCGCGACACCGGGGAGCTGTTTTTT. Translation: CATLRDTGELFF.